Shown below are 14 T cell receptor beta chains from a single sample sequenced in a study of blood T cell repertoires in COVID-19. Profiled with immunoSEQ multiplex PCR; TCRdb holds only in-frame clones, not every one. The sample holds 200,000 to 300,000 clones, approximately 80% seen once. The sequencing sample was made of peripheral blood. These TCRs come from a man aged 40-49 years with acute or convalescent COVID-19.

This clone was observed a single time. This rearrangement joins TRBV6-5 to TRBJ2-5; maybe TRBD2 (6 bases). The ends were cut back, 8 bases at V and 2 bases at J, with 15 bases in the middle. Looked up from germline, CDR1 is MNHEY and CDR2 is SVGAGI. CDR3 size: 14 residues. CDR3 amino acids: CASRRADRQETQYF. Written as DNA, the CDR3 is TGTGCCAGCCGGAGGGCTGATCGGCAAGAGACCCAGTACTTC.

The V gene is TRBV30, the J gene TRBJ1-6; the D gene is possibly TRBD1 (6 bases). Germline V gene lookup returns CDR1 GTSNPN and CDR2 SVGIG (reference sequence). The CDR3 loop spans 13 amino acids. Deletions cut 5 bases from V and 7 bases from J, with 12 bases between. The CDR3 protein is CAWRTVLNSPLHF. DNA of the CDR3: TGTGCCTGGCGGACAGTCCTCAATTCACCCCTCCACTTT.

The J gene is TRBJ2-7, the V gene TRBV6-5; 13 nucleotides match TRBD2. With V trimmed by 10 bases and J by 6 bases, 6 bases remained unmatched. CDR3 length: 13 residues. Germline V gene data show CDR1 as MNHEY and CDR2 as SVGAGI. Here the CDR3 DNA reads TGTGCCACTTGGACTAGCGGGAGAGCCGAGCAGTACTTC. Translated: CATWTSGRAEQYF.

This clone was recorded only once. The chain is built from TRBV19 and TRBJ2-7; 10 nucleotides agree with TRBD2. Germline V lookup: CDR1 LNHDA, CDR2 SQIVND (reference sequence). The CDR3 has 15 amino acids. Trimming took 4 bases from V and 7 from J; bases not matched to a gene: 10. CDR3 nucleotide sequence: TGTGCCAGTAGTACCGCCGGGACTAGCGTGAGGGAGCAGTACTTC. Its protein product is CASSTAGTSVREQYF.

The chain joins TRBV6-4 to TRBJ1-2; 9 bases are shared with TRBD1. The CDR3 covers 13 residues. Trimming cost V 6 bases and J 8 bases; bases outside gene matches: 7. CDR1 and CDR2 from the germline V gene are MRHNA and SNTAGT. This CDR3 is CASSQQGAGGYTF. DNA of the CDR3: TGTGCCAGCAGCCAACAGGGGGCGGGAGGCTACACCTTC.

The chain recombines TRBV11-2 with TRBJ2-2; maybe TRBD1 (5 bases). The V end was cut by 7 bases, the J end by 3 bases, with 12 bases between. The CDR3 is 14 amino acids. Germline CDR1 and CDR2: SGHAT and FQNNGV. For the CDR3, the DNA is TGTGCCAGCACCGGAGACAGAGACACCGGGGAGCTGTTTTTT. Amino acid sequence: CASTGDRDTGELFF. Based on the CDR3 plus reference TRBV11-2 and TRBJ2-2, the full variable domain is EAGVAQSPRYKIIEKRQSVAFWCNPISGHATLYWYQQILGQGPKLLIQFQNNGVVDDSQLPKDRFSAERLKGVDSTLKIQPAKLEDSAVYLCASTGDRDTGELFFGEGSRLTVL.

This chain links TRBV25-1 with TRBJ2-7; TRBD1 matches 7 bases. The V gene's germline CDR1 is MGHDK and CDR2 SYGVNS. Germline trimming cut 3 bases from V and 4 bases from J; bases unmatched to any gene: 6. The CDR3 spans 14 residues. The CDR3 DNA reads as TGTGCCAGCAGTGAGCCCGGGACAGTTTACGAGCAGTACTTC. The encoded protein is CASSEPGTVYEQYF.

With regard to this clone: The identical CDR3 is also encoded by other nucleotide sequences in the sample. The chain recombines TRBV3-1 (or the pseudogene TRBV3-2) with TRBJ1-1, with D hard to call. The germline V gene encodes CDR1 LGHDT and CDR2 YNNKEL (reference sequence). V was pared by 3 bases and J by 10 bases, with 9 bases between. There are 11 residues in the CDR3. The CDR3 here is CASSHSTGAFF. In DNA form, the CDR3 reads TGTGCCAGCAGCCATAGTACGGGAGCTTTCTTT.

This chain uses TRBV5-4 with TRBJ2-3; the match to TRBD2 covers 11 bases. V gave up 5 bases and J gave up 3 bases; unmatched junction bases: 8. The germline V gene has CDR1 SGHNT and CDR2 YYREEE (reference sequence). The CDR3 consists of 16 residues. The CDR3 spells CASSPGVAGGTDTQYF. The CDR3, as DNA: TGTGCCAGCAGTCCCGGGGTAGCGGGAGGGACAGATACGCAGTATTTT.

The chain links TRBV19 to TRBJ1-2, with 9 bases aligning to TRBD1. Germline loops: CDR1 LNHDA, CDR2 SQIVND (reference sequence). Trimming cost V 5 bases and J 5 bases; bases outside gene matches: 9. The CDR3 loop spans 15 amino acids. Here the CDR3 reads CASSRRDREGYGYTF. The CDR3 DNA reads as TGTGCCAGTAGTCGTCGGGACAGGGAGGGATATGGCTACACCTTC.

The chain has TRBV5-1 and TRBJ1-4, with D possibly matching TRBD1 (5 bases). The length of the CDR3 is 15 residues. CDR1 SGHRS and CDR2 YFSETQ come from the germline V gene. V was shortened by 0 bases and J by 2 bases, with 8 bases between the two germline ends. The CDR3 protein is CASSLEPGTNEKLFF. CDR3 DNA: TGCGCCAGCAGCTTGGAGCCAGGGACTAATGAAAAACTGTTTTTT.

This chain connects TRBV5-1 to TRBJ1-2, with TRBD1 identical over 7 bases. The CDR3 loop spans 16 amino acids. The germline V gene has CDR1 SGHRS and CDR2 YFSETQ. The V and J ends lost 4 bases and 3 bases, in that order; junction bases with no gene match: 12. CDR3 bases: TGCGCCAGCAGCCCAGAAGGAGGGGGCGAAGACTATGGCTACACCTTC. This gives the protein CASSPEGGGEDYGYTF. The variable domain in full, completed from reference TRBV5-1 and TRBJ1-2, reads KAGVTQTPRYLIKTRGQQVTLSCSPISGHRSVSWYQQTPGQGLQFLFEYFSETQRNKGNFPGRFSGRQFSNSRSEMNVSTLELGDSALYLCASSPEGGGEDYGYTFGSGTRLTVV.

V gene TRBV5-7 combines with J gene TRBJ1-1, with 7 nucleotides matching TRBD1. TRBV5-7 has ORF status, its function being uncertain. V lost 5 bases to trimming and J lost 3 bases; unmatched junction nucleotides: 4. The CDR3 length is 13 residues. DNA of the CDR3: TGTGCCAGCAGAGGACAGGCGGACACTGAAGCTTTCTTT. This gives the protein CASRGQADTEAFF.

The chain joins TRBV5-1 to TRBJ2-7, with D tentatively TRBD2 (5 bases). CDR3 size: 15 residues. CDR1 and CDR2 (germline): SGHRS, YFSETQ. V shed 1 base and J shed 0 bases, with 11 bases lying between them. CDR3 in amino acids: CASSLTAEGSYEQYF. The CDR3, as DNA: TGCGCCAGCAGCTTGACGGCAGAGGGCTCCTACGAGCAGTACTTC.